The clone carrying this T cell receptor beta chain came up a few times. Its antigen is unidentified. Amplification of TCR beta CDR3 regions used RNA as the template. When the TCR CDR3 underwent first-round RT-PCR, the HTBI primer set was used. TCRdb independently ran MiXCR on the multiplex PCR reads; one entry per CDR3 protein. The repertoire holds approximately 690,000 distinct CDR3 sequences, with less than 25% as singletons. This specimen comes from a study of T cells in Graves' hyperthyroidism and ophthalmopathy. Study as a whole: It was at initial diagnosis, before any treatment, that peripheral blood was collected.

There are 22 residues in the CDR3. The V and J ends lost 0 bases and 0 bases, in that order; junction bases with no gene match: 14. Germline V gene sequence: CDR1 LNHDA, CDR2 SQIVND (reference sequence). Patients were excluded for uncontrolled infection, other autoimmune disease, pregnancy or lactation. Study-level findings and limits: In simple terms, a model built on 13 V-J features told ophthalmopathy apart from stable hyperthyroidism.

The receptor's source is a man aged 25 to 40 with Graves' ophthalmopathy. What was sequenced was blood. The chain links TRBV19 to TRBJ2-1; TRBD2 matches at 13 bases. The CDR3 spells CASSIDLRLAGGGSSSYNEQFF. As DNA, the CDR3 is TGTGCCAGTAGTATAGATCTCCGACTAGCGGGAGGTGGGTCAAGCTCCTACAATGAGCAGTTCTTC.